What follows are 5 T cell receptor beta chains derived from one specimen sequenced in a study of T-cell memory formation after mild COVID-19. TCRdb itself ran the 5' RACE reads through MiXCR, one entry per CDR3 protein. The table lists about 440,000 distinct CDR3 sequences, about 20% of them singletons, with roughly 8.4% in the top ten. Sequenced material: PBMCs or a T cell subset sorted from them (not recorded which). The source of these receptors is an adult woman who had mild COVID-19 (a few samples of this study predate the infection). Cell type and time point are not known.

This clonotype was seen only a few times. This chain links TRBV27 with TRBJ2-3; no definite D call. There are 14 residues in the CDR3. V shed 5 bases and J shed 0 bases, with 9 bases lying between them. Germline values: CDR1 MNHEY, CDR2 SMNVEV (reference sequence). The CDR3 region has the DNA TGTGCCAGCAGTGCTCCTCCCAGCACAGATACGCAGTATTTT. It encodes CASSAPPSTDTQYF.

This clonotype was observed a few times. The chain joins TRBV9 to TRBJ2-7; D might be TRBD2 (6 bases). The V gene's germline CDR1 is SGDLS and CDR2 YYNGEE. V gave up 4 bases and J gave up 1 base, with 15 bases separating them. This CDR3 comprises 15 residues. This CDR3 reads CASSRKAGSSYEQYF. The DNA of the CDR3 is TGTGCCAGCAGCCGAAAAGCGGGTTCATCCTACGAGCAGTACTTC.

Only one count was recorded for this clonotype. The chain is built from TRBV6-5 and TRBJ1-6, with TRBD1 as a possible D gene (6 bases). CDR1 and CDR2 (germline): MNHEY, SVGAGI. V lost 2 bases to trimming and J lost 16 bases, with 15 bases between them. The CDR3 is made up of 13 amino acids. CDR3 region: CASSYEGARGLHF. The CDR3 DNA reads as TGTGCCAGCAGTTACGAAGGAGCAAGGGGGCTCCACTTT.

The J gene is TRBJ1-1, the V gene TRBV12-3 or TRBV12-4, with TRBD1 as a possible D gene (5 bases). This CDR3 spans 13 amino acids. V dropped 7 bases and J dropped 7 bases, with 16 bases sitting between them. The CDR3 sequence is CASTLAGIGEAFF. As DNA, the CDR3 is TGTGCCAGCACCCTGGCAGGGATCGGTGAAGCTTTCTTT.

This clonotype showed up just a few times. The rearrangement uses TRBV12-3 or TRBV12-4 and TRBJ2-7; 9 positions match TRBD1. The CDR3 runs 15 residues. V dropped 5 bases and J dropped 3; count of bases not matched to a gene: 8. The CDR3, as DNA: TGTGCCAGCAGTCGGGGACAGGGAGGATTCTACGAGCAGTACTTC. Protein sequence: CASSRGQGGFYEQYF.